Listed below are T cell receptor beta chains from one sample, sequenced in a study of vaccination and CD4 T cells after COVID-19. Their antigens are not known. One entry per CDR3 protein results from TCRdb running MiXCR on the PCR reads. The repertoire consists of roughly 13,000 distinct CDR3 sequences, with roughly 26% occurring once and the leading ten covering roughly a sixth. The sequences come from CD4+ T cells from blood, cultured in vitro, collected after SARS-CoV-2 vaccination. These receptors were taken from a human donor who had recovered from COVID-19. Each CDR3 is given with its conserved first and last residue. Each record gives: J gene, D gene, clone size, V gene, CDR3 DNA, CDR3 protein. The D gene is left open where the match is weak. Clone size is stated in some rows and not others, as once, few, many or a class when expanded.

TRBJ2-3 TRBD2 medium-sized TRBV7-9 TGTGCCAGCAGTAAAATAGCGGGAGGCCCGATTGCAGATACGCAGTATTTT CASSKIAGGPIADTQYF
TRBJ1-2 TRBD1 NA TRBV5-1 TGCGCCAGCAGCTTGGCCTCGCCTACAGGGACAGGAGGCTACACCTTC CASSLASPTGTGGYTF
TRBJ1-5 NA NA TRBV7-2 TGTGCCAGCAGCTCTCGGGACGGTTTACGGACCCAGCATTTT CASSSRDGLRTQHF
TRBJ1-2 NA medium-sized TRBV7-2 TGTGCCAGCAGCGCCTTGGGGGTTGGCTACACCTTC CASSALGVGYTF
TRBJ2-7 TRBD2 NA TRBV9 TGTGCCAGCAGCGCATCTAGCGGACCGCAGTACTTC CASSASSGPQYF
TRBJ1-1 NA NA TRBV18 TGTGCCAGCTCACACGGATACAAGAACACTGAAGCTTTCTTT CASSHGYKNTEAFF
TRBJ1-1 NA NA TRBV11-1 NA CASSFGTRDEQYFGPGGREAFF
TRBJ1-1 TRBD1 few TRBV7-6 TGTGCCAGCAGCGCCATGACAGGGGGGTCGGGCACTGAAGCTTTCTTT CASSAMTGGSGTEAFF
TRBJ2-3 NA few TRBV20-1 TGCAGTGCTAAGGCCCCGGGGGCCAGCACAGATACGCAGTATTTT CSAKAPGASTDTQYF
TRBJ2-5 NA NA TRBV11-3 TGTGCCAGCACCCTACAGGGGCTAGCGGTCCAACGGGGTAAGAGAGGCCCCCCCTGGGCCCAGTACTTC CASTLQGLAVQRGKRGPPWAQYF
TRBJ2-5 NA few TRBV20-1 TGCAGTGCCCTAACCCACAAGGGGAAAGAGACCCAGTACTTC CSALTHKGKETQYF
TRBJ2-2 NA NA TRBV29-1 TGCAGCGTATCATCCGGGGCGCCGAACACCGGGGAGCTGTTTTTT CSVSSGAPNTGELFF
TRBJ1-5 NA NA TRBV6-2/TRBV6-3 TGTGCCAGCACCCGCTCCGGGTTCGGACAGCCCCAGCATTTT CASTRSGFGQPQHF
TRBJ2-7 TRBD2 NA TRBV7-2 TGTGCCAGCAGCGAGGGGACTAGCCTCGGCTACGAGCAGTACTTC CASSEGTSLGYEQYF
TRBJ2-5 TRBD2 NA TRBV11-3 TGTGCCAGCAGCTTAGGAACCAACCCGGCGGGAGTCCGAGAGACCCAGTACTTC CASSLGTNPAGVRETQYF
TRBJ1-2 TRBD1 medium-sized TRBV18 TGTGCCAGCTCACCGAAACTACAGGGGAACTATGGCTACACCTTC CASSPKLQGNYGYTF
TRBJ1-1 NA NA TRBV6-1 TGTGCCAGCAGGGAAACAGAGAACACTGAAGCTTTCTTT CASRETENTEAFF
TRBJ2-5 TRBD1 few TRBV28 TGTGCCAGCAGTTTAGGAGACAGGGCCCAAGAGACCCAGTACTTC CASSLGDRAQETQYF
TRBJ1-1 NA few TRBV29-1 TGCAGCGTTGAAAGGGGGACCACTGAAGCTTTCTTT CSVERGTTEAFF
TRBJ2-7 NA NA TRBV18 TGTGCCAGCTCCCCCTCTGTGGACGAGCAGTACTTC CASSPSVDEQYF
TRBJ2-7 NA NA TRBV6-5 TGTGCCAGCAGTTACTGGCTAGCAGGCTCCTACGAGCAGTACTTC CASSYWLAGSYEQYF
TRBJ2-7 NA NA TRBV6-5 TGTGCCAGCAGTTTGACAGGCGCCTACGAGCAGTACTTC CASSLTGAYEQYF
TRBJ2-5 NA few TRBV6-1 TGTGCCAGCAGTGGGGTTGGGACCCAAGAGACCCAGTACTTC CASSGVGTQETQYF
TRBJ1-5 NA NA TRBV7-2 TGTGCCAGCAGCTTAACGAGAGGGGGTCAGCCCCAGCATTTT CASSLTRGGQPQHF
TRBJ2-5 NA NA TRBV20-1 TGCAGTGCTAGTAGACGGTGGTACCAAGAGACCCAGTACTTC CSASRRWYQETQYF
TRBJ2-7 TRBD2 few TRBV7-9 TGTGCCAGCAGCTTAGTACGGCTAGCGGCCTACGAGCAGTACTTC CASSLVRLAAYEQYF
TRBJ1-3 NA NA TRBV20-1 TGCAGTGCTAGAAGGGCAGCCTCTGGAAACACCATATATTTT CSARRAASGNTIYF
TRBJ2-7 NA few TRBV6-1 TGTGCCAGTAACAGGGTGACCTACGAGCAGTACTTC CASNRVTYEQYF
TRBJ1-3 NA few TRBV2 TGTGCCAGCAGGCCAACTGGAGTGGACACCATATATTTT CASRPTGVDTIYF
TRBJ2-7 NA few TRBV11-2 TGTGCCAGCAGCTTAGGAACGGGCTCATACGAGCAGTACTTC CASSLGTGSYEQYF
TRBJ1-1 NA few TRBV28 TGTGCCAGCAGTTTTTACAGGGAGGCTGAAGCTTTCTTT CASSFYREAEAFF
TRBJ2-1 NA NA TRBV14 TGTGCCAGCAGCGCCCAATGGGAGACTGAGCAGTTCTTC CASSAQWETEQFF
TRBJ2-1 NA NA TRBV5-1 TGCGCCAGCAGCTTGGCACAGCCAAGTTTGGTAGCCTACAATGAGCAGTTCTTC CASSLAQPSLVAYNEQFF
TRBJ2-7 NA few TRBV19 TGTGCCAGGAGGGAATTTTGGTCAGGGGCTTATTCCTACGAGCAGTACTTC CARREFWSGAYSYEQYF
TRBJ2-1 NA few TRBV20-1 TGCAGCCAGAGAGGGAGCAATGAGCAGTTCTTC CSQRGSNEQFF
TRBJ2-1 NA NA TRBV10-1 TGCGCCACCAGCTATGAGAGGGCCGCTAATGAGCAGTTCTTC CATSYERAANEQFF